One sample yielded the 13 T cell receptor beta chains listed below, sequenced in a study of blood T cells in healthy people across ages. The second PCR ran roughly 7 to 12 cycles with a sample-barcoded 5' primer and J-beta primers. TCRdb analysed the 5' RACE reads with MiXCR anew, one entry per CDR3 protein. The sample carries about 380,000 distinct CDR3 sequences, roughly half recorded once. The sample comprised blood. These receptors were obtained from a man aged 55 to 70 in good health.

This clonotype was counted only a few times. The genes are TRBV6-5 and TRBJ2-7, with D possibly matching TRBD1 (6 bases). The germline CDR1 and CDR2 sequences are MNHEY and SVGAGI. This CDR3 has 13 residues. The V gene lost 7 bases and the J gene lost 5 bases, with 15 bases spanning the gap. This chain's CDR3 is CASKQLQGDEQYF. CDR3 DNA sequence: TGTGCCAGCAAACAACTACAGGGAGACGAGCAGTACTTC.

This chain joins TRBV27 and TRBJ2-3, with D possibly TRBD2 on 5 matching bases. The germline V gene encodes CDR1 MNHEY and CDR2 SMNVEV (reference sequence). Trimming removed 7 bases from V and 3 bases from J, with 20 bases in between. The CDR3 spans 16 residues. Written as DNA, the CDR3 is TGTGCCAGCAAGGCTCTGGCGCTTGAGGGTACAGATACGCAGTATTTT. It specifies CASKALALEGTDTQYF.

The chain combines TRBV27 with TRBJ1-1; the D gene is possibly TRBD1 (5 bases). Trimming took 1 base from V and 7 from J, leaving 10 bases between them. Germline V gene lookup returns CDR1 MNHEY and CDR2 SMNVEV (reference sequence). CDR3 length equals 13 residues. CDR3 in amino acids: CASSLWTSGEAFF. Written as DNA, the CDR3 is TGTGCCAGCAGTTTATGGACATCTGGTGAAGCTTTCTTT.

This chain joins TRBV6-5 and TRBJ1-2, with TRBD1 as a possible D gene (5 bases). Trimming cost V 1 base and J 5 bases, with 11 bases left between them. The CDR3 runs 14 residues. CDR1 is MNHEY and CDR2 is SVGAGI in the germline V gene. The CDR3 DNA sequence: TGTGCCAGCAGTTACTTGTCTAAGGGGTATGGCTACACCTTC. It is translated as CASSYLSKGYGYTF.

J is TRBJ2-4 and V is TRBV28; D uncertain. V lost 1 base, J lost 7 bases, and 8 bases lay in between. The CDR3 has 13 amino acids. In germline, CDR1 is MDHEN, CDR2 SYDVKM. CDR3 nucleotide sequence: TGTGCCAGCAGTTTATATTCCAGGAACATTCAGTACTTC. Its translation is CASSLYSRNIQYF.

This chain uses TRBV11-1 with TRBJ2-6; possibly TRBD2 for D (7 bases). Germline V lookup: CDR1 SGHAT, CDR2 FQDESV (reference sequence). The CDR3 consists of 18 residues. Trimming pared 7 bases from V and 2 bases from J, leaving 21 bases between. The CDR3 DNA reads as TGTGCCAGCATCAACTGGGGGGGCTCCTCGGCTGGGGCCAACGTCCTGACTTTC. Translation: CASINWGGSSAGANVLTF. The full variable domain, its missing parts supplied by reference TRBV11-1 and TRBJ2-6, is EAEVAQSPRYKITEKSQAVAFWCDPISGHATLYWYRQILGQGPELLVQFQDESVVDDSQLPKDRFSAERLKGVDSTLKIQPAELGDSAMYLCASINWGGSSAGANVLTFGAGSRLTVL.

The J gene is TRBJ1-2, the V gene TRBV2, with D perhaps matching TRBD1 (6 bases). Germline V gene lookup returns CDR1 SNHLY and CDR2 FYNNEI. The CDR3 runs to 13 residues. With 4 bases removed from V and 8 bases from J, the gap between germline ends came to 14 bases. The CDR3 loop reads CASSVLGGRGYTF. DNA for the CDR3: TGTGCCAGCAGTGTTTTAGGGGGAAGGGGCTACACCTTC.

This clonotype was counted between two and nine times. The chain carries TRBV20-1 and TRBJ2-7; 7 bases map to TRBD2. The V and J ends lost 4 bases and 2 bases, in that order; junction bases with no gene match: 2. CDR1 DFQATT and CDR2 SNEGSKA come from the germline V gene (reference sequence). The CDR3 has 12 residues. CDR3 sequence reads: CSAMAGAYEQYF. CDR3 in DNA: TGCAGTGCTATGGCGGGGGCCTACGAGCAGTACTTC.

CDR3 in DNA: TGTGCCAGCCGCTACGGTCGCTCCGAAGAGCAGTACTTC. Translation: CASRYGRSEEQYF. J is TRBJ2-4 and V is TRBV27; D not resolved. Per germline, CDR1 MNHEY and CDR2 SMNVEV (reference sequence). Between the trimmed V and J ends, which lost 8 bases and 13 bases, there was a span of 21 bases. The length of the CDR3 is 13 residues.

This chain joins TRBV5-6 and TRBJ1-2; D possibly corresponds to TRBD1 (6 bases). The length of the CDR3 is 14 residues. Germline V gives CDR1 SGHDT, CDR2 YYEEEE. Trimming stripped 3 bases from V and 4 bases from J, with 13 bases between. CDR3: CASSYARGGYGYTF. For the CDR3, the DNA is TGTGCCAGCAGCTATGCCAGGGGCGGCTATGGCTACACCTTC. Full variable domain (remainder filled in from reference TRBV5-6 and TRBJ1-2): DAGVTQSPTHLIKTRGQQVTLRCSPKSGHDTVSWYQQALGQGPQFIFQYYEEEERQRGNFPDRFSGHQFPNYSSELNVNALLLGDSALYLCASSYARGGYGYTFGSGTRLTVV.

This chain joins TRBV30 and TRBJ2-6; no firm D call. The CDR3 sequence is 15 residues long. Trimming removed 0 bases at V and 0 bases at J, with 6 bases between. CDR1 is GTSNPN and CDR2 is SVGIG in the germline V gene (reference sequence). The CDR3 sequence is CAWSVRASGANVLTF. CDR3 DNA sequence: TGTGCCTGGAGTGTACGGGCCTCTGGGGCCAACGTCCTGACTTTC.

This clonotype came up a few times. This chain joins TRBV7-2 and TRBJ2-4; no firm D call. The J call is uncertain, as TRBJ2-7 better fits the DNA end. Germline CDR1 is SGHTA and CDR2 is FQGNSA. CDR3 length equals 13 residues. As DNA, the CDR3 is TGTGCCAGCAGCTTAGAGGTCGCCTACGAGCAGTACTTC. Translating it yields CASSLEVAYEQYF.

CDR3 DNA sequence: TGTGCCAGCAGCCACGAGGCGGGCCCTCAAGAGACCCAGTACTTC. It codes for CASSHEAGPQETQYF. The V call is TRBV3-1, the J call TRBJ2-5; tentative D call: TRBD2 (5 bases). Trimming shortened V by 3 bases and J by 2 bases, and 13 bases separated the two germline ends. Germline values: CDR1 LGHDT, CDR2 YNNKEL (reference sequence). The CDR3 runs 15 residues.